Included here is one T cell receptor (beta chain) sequence, with context. Its matching antigen is unknown. The data are from a study of T cell responses to AZD1222 COVID-19 vaccine. Overall study results and limits: The study reported that nearly half of spike-specific TCRs target unmutated variant regions. In all cases, repertoires were sampled only after the peak T cell response.

This CDR3 has 11 amino acids. V shed 4 bases and J shed 3 bases, with 7 bases lying between them. The germline V gene has CDR1 SQVTM and CDR2 ANQGSEA. Some clones are missing from TCRdb's copy, which holds only in-frame ones; the method was immunoSEQ multiplex PCR. The sample has about 150,000 clones, around nine tenths seen once. The sequence was obtained from an adult in good health. The chain couples TRBV29-1 to TRBJ2-7; D is unclear. The material sequenced was peripheral blood, taken on day 0 of AZD1222 vaccination. The CDR3 bases are TGCAGCGTTGGAACTAACTACGAGCAGTACTTC. Protein sequence: CSVGTNYEQYF.